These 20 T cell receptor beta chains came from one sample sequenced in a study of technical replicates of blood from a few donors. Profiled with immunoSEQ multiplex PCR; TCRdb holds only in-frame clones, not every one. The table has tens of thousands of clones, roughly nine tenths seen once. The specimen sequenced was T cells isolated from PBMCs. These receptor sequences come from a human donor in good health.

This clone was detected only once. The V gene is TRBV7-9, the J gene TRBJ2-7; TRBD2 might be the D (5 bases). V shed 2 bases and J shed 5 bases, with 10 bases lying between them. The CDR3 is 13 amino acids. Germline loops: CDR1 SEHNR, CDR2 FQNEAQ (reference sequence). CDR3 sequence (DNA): TGTGCCAGCAGCTTAAGGTCCGGGAACGAGCAGTACTTC. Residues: CASSLRSGNEQYF. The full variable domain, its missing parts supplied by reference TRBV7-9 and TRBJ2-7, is DTGVSQNPRHKITKRGQNVTFRCDPISEHNRLYWYRQTLGQGPEFLTYFQNEAQLEKSRLLSDRFSAERPKGSFSTLEIQRTEQGDSAMYLCASSLRSGNEQYFGPGTRLTVT.

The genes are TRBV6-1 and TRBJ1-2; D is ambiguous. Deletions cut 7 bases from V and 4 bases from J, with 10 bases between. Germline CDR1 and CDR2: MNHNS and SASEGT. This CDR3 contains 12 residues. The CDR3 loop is CASNLRGYGYTF. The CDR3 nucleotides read TGTGCCAGCAATTTACGAGGCTATGGCTACACCTTC.

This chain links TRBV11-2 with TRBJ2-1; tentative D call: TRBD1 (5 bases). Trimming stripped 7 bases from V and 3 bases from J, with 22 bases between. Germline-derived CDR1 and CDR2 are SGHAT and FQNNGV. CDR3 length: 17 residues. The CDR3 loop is CASNDWFGASSYNEQFF. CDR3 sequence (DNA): TGTGCCAGCAATGATTGGTTTGGGGCGTCTAGCTACAATGAGCAGTTCTTC.

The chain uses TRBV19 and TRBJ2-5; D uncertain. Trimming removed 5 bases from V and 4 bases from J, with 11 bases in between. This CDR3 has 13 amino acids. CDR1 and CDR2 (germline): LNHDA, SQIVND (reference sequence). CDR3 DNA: TGTGCCAGTAGTCCGGGTCGCAGAGAGACCCAGTACTTC. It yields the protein CASSPGRRETQYF.

DNA of the CDR3: TGTGCCAGCGGAAGGGGACAGGTAGCTTTCTTT. This encodes CASGRGQVAFF. The J gene is TRBJ1-1, the V gene TRBV2; TRBD1 agrees at 8 bases. CDR1 and CDR2 (germline): SNHLY, FYNNEI. V trimming: 8 bases; J trimming: 10 bases; junction bases outside the gene matches: 6. The CDR3 has 11 amino acids.

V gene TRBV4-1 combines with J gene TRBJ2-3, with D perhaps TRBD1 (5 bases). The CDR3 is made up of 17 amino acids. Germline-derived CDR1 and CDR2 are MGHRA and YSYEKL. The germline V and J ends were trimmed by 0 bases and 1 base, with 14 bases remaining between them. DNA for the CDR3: TGCGCCAGCAGCCAAGAAACAGGCGGAGCCCGCACAGATACGCAGTATTTT. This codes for CASSQETGGARTDTQYF.

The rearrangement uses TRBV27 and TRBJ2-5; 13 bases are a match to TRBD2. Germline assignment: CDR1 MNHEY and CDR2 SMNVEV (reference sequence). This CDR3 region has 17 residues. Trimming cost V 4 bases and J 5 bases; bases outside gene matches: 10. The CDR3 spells CASSSSGGLAGMETQYF. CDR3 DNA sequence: TGTGCCAGCAGTTCTTCTGGGGGACTAGCGGGGATGGAGACCCAGTACTTC.

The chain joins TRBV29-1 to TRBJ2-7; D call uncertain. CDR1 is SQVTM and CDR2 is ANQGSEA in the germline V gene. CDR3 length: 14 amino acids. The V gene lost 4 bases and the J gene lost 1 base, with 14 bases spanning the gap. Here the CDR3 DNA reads TGCAGCGTTGCCTTCGGTCAGACTTCCTACGAGCAGTACTTC. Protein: CSVAFGQTSYEQYF.

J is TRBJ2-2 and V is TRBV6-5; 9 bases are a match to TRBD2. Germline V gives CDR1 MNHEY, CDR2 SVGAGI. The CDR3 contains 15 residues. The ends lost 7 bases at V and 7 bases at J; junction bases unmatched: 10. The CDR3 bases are TGTGCCAGCACGGGCGGGCTAGCGGGGTACGGGGAGCTGTTTTTT. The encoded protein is CASTGGLAGYGELFF.

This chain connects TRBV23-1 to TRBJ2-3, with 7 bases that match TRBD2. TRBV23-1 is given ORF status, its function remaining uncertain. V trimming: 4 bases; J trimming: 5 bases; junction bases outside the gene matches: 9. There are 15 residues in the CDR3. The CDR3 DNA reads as TGCGCCAGCAGTCTTCCGGGAGGTAGTGTAGATACGCAGTATTTT. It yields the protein CASSLPGGSVDTQYF.

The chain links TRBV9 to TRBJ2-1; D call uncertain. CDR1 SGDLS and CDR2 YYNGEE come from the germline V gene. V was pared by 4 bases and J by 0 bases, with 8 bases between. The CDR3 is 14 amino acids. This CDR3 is CASSPPSSYNEQFF. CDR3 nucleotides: TGTGCCAGCAGCCCCCCGAGCTCCTACAATGAGCAGTTCTTC. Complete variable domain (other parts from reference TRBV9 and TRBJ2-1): DSGVTQTPKHLITATGQRVTLRCSPRSGDLSVYWYQQSLDQGLQFLIQYYNGEERAKGNILERFSAQQFPDLHSELNLSSLELGDSALYFCASSPPSSYNEQFFGPGTRLTVL.

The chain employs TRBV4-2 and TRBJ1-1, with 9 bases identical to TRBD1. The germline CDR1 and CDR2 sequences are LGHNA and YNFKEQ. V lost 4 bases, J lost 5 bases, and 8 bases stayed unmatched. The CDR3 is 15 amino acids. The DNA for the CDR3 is TGTGCCAGCAGCCCCCGGGACAGGGAGGGGACTGAAGCTTTCTTT. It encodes CASSPRDREGTEAFF.

The CDR3 sequence is CASRRGGSGDTQYF. DNA for the CDR3: TGTGCCAGCAGGCGTGGAGGGAGCGGAGATACGCAGTATTTT. The chain uses TRBV13 and TRBJ2-3; possible D gene TRBD2, 6 bases. Germline V gene lookup returns CDR1 PRHDT and CDR2 FYEKMQ (reference sequence). V lost 6 bases and J lost 5, with 15 bases in between. CDR3 length equals 14 residues. Variable domain in full (rest from reference TRBV13 and TRBJ2-3): AAGVIQSPRHLIKEKRETATLKCYPIPRHDTVYWYQQGPGQDPQFLISFYEKMQSDKGSIPDRFSAQQFSDYHSELNMSSLELGDSALYFCASRRGGSGDTQYFGPGTRLTVL.

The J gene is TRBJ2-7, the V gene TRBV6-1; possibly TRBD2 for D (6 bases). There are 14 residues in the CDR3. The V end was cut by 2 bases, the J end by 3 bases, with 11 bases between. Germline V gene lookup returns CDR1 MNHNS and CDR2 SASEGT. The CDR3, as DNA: TGTGCCAGCAGTGAAACGGGACTTTACTACGAGCAGTACTTC. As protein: CASSETGLYYEQYF.

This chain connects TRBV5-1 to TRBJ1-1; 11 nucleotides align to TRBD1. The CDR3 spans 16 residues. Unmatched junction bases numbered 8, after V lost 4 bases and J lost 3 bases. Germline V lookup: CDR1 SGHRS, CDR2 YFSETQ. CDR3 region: CASSLGQGGSDTEAFF. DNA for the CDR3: TGCGCCAGCAGCCTGGGACAGGGGGGGTCGGACACTGAAGCTTTCTTT.

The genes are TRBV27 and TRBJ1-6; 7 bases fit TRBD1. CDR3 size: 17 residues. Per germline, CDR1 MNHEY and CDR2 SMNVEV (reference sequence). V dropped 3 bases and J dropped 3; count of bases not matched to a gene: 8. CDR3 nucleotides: TGTGCCAGCAGTTTTAGGTTCCGGGACAGCTATAATTCACCCCTCCACTTT. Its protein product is CASSFRFRDSYNSPLHF.

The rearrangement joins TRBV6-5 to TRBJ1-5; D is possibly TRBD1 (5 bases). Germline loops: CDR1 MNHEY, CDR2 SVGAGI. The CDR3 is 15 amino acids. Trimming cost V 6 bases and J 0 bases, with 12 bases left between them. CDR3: CASRTGAYSNQPQHF. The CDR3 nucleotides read TGTGCCAGCAGAACAGGCGCCTATAGCAATCAGCCCCAGCATTTT.

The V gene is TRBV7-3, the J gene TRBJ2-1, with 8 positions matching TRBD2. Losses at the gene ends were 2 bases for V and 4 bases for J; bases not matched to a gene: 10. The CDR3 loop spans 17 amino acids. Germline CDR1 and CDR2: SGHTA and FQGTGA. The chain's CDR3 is CASSLVVGSGEYNEQFF. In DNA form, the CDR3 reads TGTGCCAGCAGCTTAGTAGTCGGTAGCGGGGAGTACAATGAGCAGTTCTTC.

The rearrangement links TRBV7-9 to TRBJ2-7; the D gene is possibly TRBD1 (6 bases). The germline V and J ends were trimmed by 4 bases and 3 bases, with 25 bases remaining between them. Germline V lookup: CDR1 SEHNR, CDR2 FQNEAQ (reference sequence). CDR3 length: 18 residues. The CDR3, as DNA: TGTGCCAGCAGCTCTACGCAACACTTGCCGGGGACAAACTACGAGCAGTACTTC. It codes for CASSSTQHLPGTNYEQYF.

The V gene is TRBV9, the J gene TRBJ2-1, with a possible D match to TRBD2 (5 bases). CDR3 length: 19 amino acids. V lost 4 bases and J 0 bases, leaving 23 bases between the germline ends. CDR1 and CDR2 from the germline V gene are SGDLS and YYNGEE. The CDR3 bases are TGTGCCAGCAGCCGAGGGCCTATCGGGTTCGTCGGCTCCTACAATGAGCAGTTCTTC. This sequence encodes CASSRGPIGFVGSYNEQFF.